This T cell receptor beta chain was captured by sequencing in a study of post-analysis software for immune sequencing data. Study outcomes and limitations: In patients, five TRBV segments were more frequent than in controls, with TRBV5-6, TRBV5-1 and TRBV20-1 among them.

This CDR3 comprises 17 residues. Germline assignment: CDR1 MNHEY and CDR2 SVGAGI. With 4 bases removed from V and 7 bases from J, the gap between germline ends came to 25 bases. cDNA libraries of TCR beta carried unique molecular identifiers. MiXCR was run by TCRdb on the PCR reads, yielding one entry per CDR3 protein. The table lists 450,000 or so distinct CDR3 sequences, approximately 45% of them singletons, with about 12% in the top ten. As regards this clonotype: The antigen is undetermined.

Sequencing used blood. The chain uses TRBV6-5 and TRBJ1-2; D is perhaps TRBD1 (5 bases). This TCR was sampled from a girl aged 10-17 years with multiple sclerosis. The CDR3 nucleotides are TGTGCCAGCAGTTCTTTTTTCCCCTCCTCGGGGCGGGGTGGCTACACCTTC. Translated, it gives CASSSFFPSSGRGGYTF.